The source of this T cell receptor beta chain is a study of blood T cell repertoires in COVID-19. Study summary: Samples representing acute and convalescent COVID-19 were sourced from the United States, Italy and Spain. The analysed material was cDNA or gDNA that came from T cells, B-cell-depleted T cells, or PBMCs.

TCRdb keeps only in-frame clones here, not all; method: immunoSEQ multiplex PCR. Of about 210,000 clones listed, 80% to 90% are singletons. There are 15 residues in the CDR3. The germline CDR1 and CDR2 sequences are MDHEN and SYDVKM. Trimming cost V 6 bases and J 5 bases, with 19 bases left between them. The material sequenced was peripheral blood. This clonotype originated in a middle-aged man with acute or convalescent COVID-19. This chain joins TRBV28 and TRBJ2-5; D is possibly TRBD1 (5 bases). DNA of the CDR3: TGTGCCAGCAGCCCACGTGGGGCGTCTAAGGAGACCCAGTACTTC. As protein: CASSPRGASKETQYF. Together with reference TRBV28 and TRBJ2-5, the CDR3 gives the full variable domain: DVKVTQSSRYLVKRTGEKVFLECVQDMDHENMFWYRQDPGLGLRLIYFSYDVKMKEKGDIPEGYSVSREKKERFSLILESASTNQTSMYLCASSPRGASKETQYFGPGTRLLVL.